The TCR beta chain described here comes from a study of spatial heterogeneity in lung cancer. Overall study context: When follow-up PBMC samples existed, they were sequenced (at a median of roughly two years after resection). In raw reads, more than 8.5 appearances on average were recorded for each unique TCR and UMI combination.

Time point meaning: blood at routine non-recurrence follow-up after resection. Material for sequencing was whole RNA from tumor, nontumor lung or frozen PBMC, left unsorted. Study-level results: Circulating ubiquitous expanded tumor TCRs were observed more frequently at resection than at follow-up.

The CDR3 runs 13 residues. Trimming cost V 8 bases and J 2 bases, with 10 bases left between them. Germline V gene lookup returns CDR1 LNHDA and CDR2 SQIVND (reference sequence). TCRdb redid the calling of the 5' RACE reads with MiXCR, one entry per CDR3 protein. The table has roughly 2,600 distinct CDR3 sequences, around half seen once. To note about this clonotype: What it recognizes is unknown. Since it is a stray read in a library aimed at alpha chains, this beta chain has a size that is not meaningful.

The sequence was obtained from a female donor with early-stage non-small cell lung cancer. The material was PBMCs, obtained at follow-up. The V gene is TRBV19, the J gene TRBJ2-1, with a weak D call TRBD2 (5 bases). The CDR3 nucleotides read TGTGCCAGTCAGCCCGGGGCCTACAATGAGCAGTTCTTC. This gives the protein CASQPGAYNEQFF.